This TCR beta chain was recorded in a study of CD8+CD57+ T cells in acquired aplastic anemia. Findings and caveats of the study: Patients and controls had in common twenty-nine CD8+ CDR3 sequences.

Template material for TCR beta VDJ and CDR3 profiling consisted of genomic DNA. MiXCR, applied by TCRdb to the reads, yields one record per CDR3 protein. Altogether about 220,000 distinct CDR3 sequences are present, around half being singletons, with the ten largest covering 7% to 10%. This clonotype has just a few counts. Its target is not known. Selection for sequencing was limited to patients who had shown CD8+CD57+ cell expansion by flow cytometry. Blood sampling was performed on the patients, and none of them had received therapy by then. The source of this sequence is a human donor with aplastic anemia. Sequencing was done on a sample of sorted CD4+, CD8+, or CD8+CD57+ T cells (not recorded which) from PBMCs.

The CDR3 loop is CSVEPPLHLGYTF. The CDR3 DNA is TGCAGCGTTGAACCTCCATTACACCTTGGCTACACCTTC. This chain joins TRBV29-1 and TRBJ1-2; no clear D. The CDR3 runs to 13 residues. Trimming removed 2 bases from V and 7 bases from J, with 14 bases in between. The germline gives CDR1 SQVTM, CDR2 ANQGSEA.